This T cell receptor (beta chain) was recorded in a study of blood T cell repertoires in COVID-19. For the study at large: Donors in the United States, Italy and Spain gave samples during acute or convalescent COVID-19.

In the study's own analysis: Scientists estimated how many nucleated cells there were by amplifying reference gene primers. Repertoires were generated with immunoSEQ multiplex PCR, while TCRdb's copy carries only in-frame clones and drops some. V and J calls and clone size are those listed in that table; D and trimming were worked out from the DNA. Here the sample spans roughly 290,000 clones, about 83% being singletons. J was trimmed by 6 bases and V by 0 bases; bases with no gene match: 7. The germline V gene has CDR1 LNHNV and CDR2 YYDKDF (reference sequence). This CDR3 has 16 residues. In terms of age and location, participants ranged from about 18 to 89 years and lived in about 25 US areas.

The sequencing sample was made of PBMCs or T cells enriched from blood (not recorded which). This clonotype was obtained from a middle-aged woman who had recovered from COVID-19. The J gene is TRBJ1-5, the V gene TRBV15; TRBD1 agrees at 8 bases. The CDR3 loop reads CATSRDHGQGRQPQHF. The CDR3 DNA reads TGTGCCACCAGCAGAGATCACGGACAGGGACGTCAGCCCCAGCATTTT. The full variable domain, in which reference TRBV15 and TRBJ1-5 provide the parts outside the CDR3, is DAMVIQNPRYQVTQFGKPVTLSCSQTLNHNVMYWYQQKSSQAPKLLFHYYDKDFNNEADTPDNFQSRRPNTSFCFLDIRSPGLGDTAMYLCATSRDHGQGRQPQHFGDGTRLSIL.